This T cell receptor beta chain was recorded in a study of OX40 agonist ivuxolimab in advanced cancers. Study-wide points: Both CD4+ and CD8+ T cell populations in blood had undergone clonal expansion by week 6 at 0.1 to 3.0 mg/kg. The mean number of expanded clones was higher in CD8+ T cells than in CD4+.

Details on this clone: Its antigen is as yet unknown.

CDR1 SGHTS and CDR2 YDEGEE come from the germline V gene. The V gene lost 3 bases and the J gene lost 7 bases, with 13 bases spanning the gap. The CDR3 is 14 residues long. The assay was immunoSEQ multiplex PCR, and TCRdb's table has in-frame clones only and misses some. This table holds 85,000 to 90,000 clones, around nine tenths found once. The chain employs TRBV5-8 and TRBJ2-2; no clear D. This specimen consisted of CD4+ or CD8+ T cells sorted from blood, obtained in a trial of the OX40 agonist ivuxolimab. This TCR derives from an adult with an advanced solid tumor such as melanoma, head and neck, liver or kidney cancer. The CDR3 DNA reads TGTGCCAGCAGCTCCCAATCAAGGCTCGGGGAGCTGTTTTTT. Its protein is CASSSQSRLGELFF.